Described below is a single T cell receptor beta chain sequence and its context. Its matching antigen is unknown. The same CDR3 also results from other DNA sequences found in this sample. This record comes from a study of shared clonotypes between healthy human individuals. Notes on the study in general: For sorted subsets, rarefaction showed incomplete sequencing despite large depth. Among a handful of donors, approximately 5% of naive CD4 clonotypes were found in common. Sharing of clonotypes among donors was expected to vary with sequencing depth. Non-shared clonotypes were found to have lower generation probabilities than the clonotypes that were shared by all four of the sorted-subset donors.

Using immunoSEQ multiplex PCR, the repertoire was profiled, and TCRdb retains in-frame clones only, with some absent. This sample yields 2.3 million or so clones, of which 93% are seen a single time; 0.39% belongs to the top ten. The sample consisted of naive CD4+ T cells from PBMCs. The subset here: CD45RA+ positively selected. The origin of this receptor is a young man in good health. Some clones in this sample may be carry-over from other donors' samples.

The CDR3 is CASSYSGTAYGYTF. In DNA form, the CDR3 reads TGTGCCAGCAGTTACTCAGGGACGGCCTATGGCTACACCTTC. This chain uses TRBV6-6 with TRBJ1-2; maybe TRBD1 (5 bases). The V and J ends lost 0 bases and 4 bases respectively, with 9 bases between them. The CDR3 sequence is 14 residues long. Germline CDR1 is MNHNY and CDR2 is SVGAGI (reference sequence).